This T cell receptor (beta chain) was observed in a study of cytomegalovirus exposure and HLA in healthy donors. Study conclusions and caveats: Association of a missense DCLRE1C variant with TCR beta V- and J-gene trimming was reported in a later analysis.

This PCR relied on a set of 60 Vbeta primers and 13 Jbeta primers. Using immunoSEQ multiplex PCR, the repertoire was profiled, and TCRdb retains in-frame clones only, with some absent. Of approximately 160,000 clones in the sample, about four fifths were seen once. Unmatched junction bases numbered 10, after V lost 4 bases and J lost 9 bases. This CDR3 has 14 residues. The germline CDR1 and CDR2 sequences are SGHNT and YYREEE (reference sequence). These donors counted as nominally healthy when sampled, but unrecorded immune exposures were likely. On this clone itself: Its antigen is undetermined.

The sequence was obtained from a boy aged 2 to 10 in good health and CMV-seronegative. V usage is TRBV5-4 and J usage is TRBJ2-7; TRBD2 matches 10 bases. The sequencing sample was made of PBMCs. DNA of the CDR3: TGTGCCAGCAGCAAAGCGGGAGGGCCGTTTGGGCAGTACTTC. Translating gives CASSKAGGPFGQYF.